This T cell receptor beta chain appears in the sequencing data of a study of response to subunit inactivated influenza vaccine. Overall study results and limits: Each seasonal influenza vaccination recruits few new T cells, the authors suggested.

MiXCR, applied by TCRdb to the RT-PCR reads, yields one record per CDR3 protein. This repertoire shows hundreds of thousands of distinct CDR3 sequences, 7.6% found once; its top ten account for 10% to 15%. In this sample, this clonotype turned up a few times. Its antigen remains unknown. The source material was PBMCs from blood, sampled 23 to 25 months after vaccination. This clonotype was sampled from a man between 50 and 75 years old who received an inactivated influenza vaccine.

The CDR3 DNA follows: TGTGCCACCAGCAGAGAAAAATGGGGCAGGGGGCGATCACCCCTCCACTTT. This codes for CATSREKWGRGRSPLHF. The chain has TRBV15 and TRBJ1-6, with 8 bases aligning to TRBD1. The CDR3 is 17 amino acids. With V trimmed by 0 bases and J by 10 bases, 11 bases remained unmatched. Germline values: CDR1 LNHNV, CDR2 YYDKDF (reference sequence).